This T cell receptor (beta chain) was observed in a study of OX40 agonist ivuxolimab in advanced cancers. Across the whole study: Patients undergoing dose escalation presented with hepatocellular carcinoma, melanoma, renal cell or head and neck cancer. From roughly 20 to 85 years was the age range, with a mean of roughly 64 years, and roughly 80% were male. Study-level findings and limits: Expanded clones belonging to CD8+ T cells outnumbered, on average, those of CD4+.

Individuals having autoimmune disease history or systemic immunosuppression were not enrolled. Notes on this clone: Its antigen is not identified.

The J segment lost 5 bases and the V segment lost 5 bases, leaving 6 bases of the junction unmatched. The CDR3 sequence is 14 residues long. Germline CDR1 is SGHVS and CDR2 is FNYEAQ. Method: immunoSEQ multiplex PCR; TCRdb's copy keeps in-frame clones and lacks some. The sample lists 65,000 to 95,000 clones, approximately 94% occurring once. Source: CD4+ or CD8+ T cells sorted from blood, taken in a trial of the OX40 agonist ivuxolimab. The chain recombines TRBV7-6 with TRBJ2-5; 9 bases line up with TRBD2. This receptor was taken from an adult with an advanced solid tumor such as melanoma, head and neck, liver or kidney cancer. This chain's CDR3 is CASSPSGNGETQYF. The CDR3 bases are TGTGCCAGCAGCCCTAGCGGGAATGGGGAGACCCAGTACTTC.